This TCR beta chain derives from a study of CD8 T cells in Susac syndrome. Findings of the study overall: The TCR sequencing and HLA analysis in the study involved a relatively small number of individuals, as the study acknowledged.

In regard to this clonotype: Its target is unknown.

After extraction with the RNeasy kit, about 0.45 to 1 ug of the RNA was reverse transcribed using random hexamers. TCRdb re-called the immunoSEQ multiplex PCR reads through MiXCR, storing one row per CDR3 protein. In the table there are around 200,000 distinct CDR3 sequences, over 90% of which are singletons. Trimming cost V 8 bases and J 3 bases, with 10 bases left between them. This CDR3 is 12 amino acids long. Per the germline V gene, CDR1 is MNHEY and CDR2 is SMNVEV (reference sequence). This receptor was identified in a human donor with Susac syndrome. Source material: CD8+ T cells from PBMCs. The gene calls are TRBV27 and TRBJ2-5; the D is unclear. DNA of the CDR3: TGTGCCAGCGGTAGAGTGAAAGAGACCCAGTACTTC. This translates into CASGRVKETQYF.